This T cell receptor (beta chain) was captured by sequencing in a study of graft-versus-host responses after intestinal transplantation. At the level of the study: All of the recipients had induction that used anti-thymocyte globulin, then tacrolimus and steroids for three to four years.

This clone has a single count. Antigen: not known. J was trimmed by 2 bases and V by 0 bases; bases with no gene match: 5. Germline V lookup: CDR1 LGHNA, CDR2 YSLEER. The CDR3 is 16 residues long. The study, taken as a whole, reports: Declining HvG levels early post-transplant were linked to peak circulating GvH clone levels.

Clones were read by immunoSEQ multiplex PCR, and TCRdb kept only the in-frame ones, dropping some. Of 15,000 to 20,000 clones listed, 75% to 90% are singletons. This TCR derives from a human patient who received an intestinal transplant, so some T cells may come from the graft donor. This material consisted of PBMCs, taken roughly 110 days after intestinal transplant. The chain is built from TRBV4-3 and TRBJ2-7, with TRBD1 matching 9 bases. CDR3 residues: CASSQDPGTGTYEQYF. As DNA, the CDR3 is TGCGCCAGCAGCCAAGATCCCGGGACAGGGACCTACGAGCAGTACTTC.